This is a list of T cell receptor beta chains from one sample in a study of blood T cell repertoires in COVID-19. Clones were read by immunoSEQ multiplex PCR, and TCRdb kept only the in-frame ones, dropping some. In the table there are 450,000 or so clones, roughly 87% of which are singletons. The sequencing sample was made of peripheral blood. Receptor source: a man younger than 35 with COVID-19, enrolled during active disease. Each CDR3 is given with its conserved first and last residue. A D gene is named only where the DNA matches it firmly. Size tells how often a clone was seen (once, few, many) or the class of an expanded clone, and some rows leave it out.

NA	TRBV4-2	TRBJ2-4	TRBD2	CASSLRGGVTKNIQYF	TGTGCCAGCAGCCTGCGGGGGGGCGTAACCAAAAACATTCAGTACTTC
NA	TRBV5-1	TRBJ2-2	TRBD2	CASSIWTSGRAGTGELFF	TGCGCCAGCAGCATCTGGACTAGCGGGAGGGCGGGCACCGGGGAGCTGTTTTTT
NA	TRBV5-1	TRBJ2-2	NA	CASSIAVGGMNTGELFF	TGCGCCAGCAGCATAGCGGTGGGAGGAATGAACACCGGGGAGCTGTTTTTT
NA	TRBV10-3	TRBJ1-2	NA	CAISESPTADYGYTF	TGTGCCATCAGTGAGAGCCCGACAGCCGACTATGGCTACACCTTC
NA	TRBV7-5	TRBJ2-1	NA	CVRSGQSPGTSGRSPGSYNEQFF	TGTGTCAGAAGCGGGCAGAGCCCCGGGACTAGCGGGAGGTCGCCGGGATCCTACAATGAGCAGTTCTTC
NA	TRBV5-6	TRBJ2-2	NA	CASSFFDFRNTGELFF	TGTGCCAGCAGCTTTTTCGACTTCAGGAACACCGGGGAGCTGTTTTTT
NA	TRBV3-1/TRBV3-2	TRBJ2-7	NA	CASSQDRGRSYEQYF	TGTGCCAGCAGCCAAGATCGGGGGAGGTCCTACGAGCAGTACTTC
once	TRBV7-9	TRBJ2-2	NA	CASSLTSTVGELFF	TGTGCCAGCAGCTTAACTAGTACGGTCGGGGAGCTGTTTTTT
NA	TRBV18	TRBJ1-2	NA	CASREDGTDYGYTF	TGTGCCAGCCGAGAAGACGGCACAGACTATGGCTACACCTTC
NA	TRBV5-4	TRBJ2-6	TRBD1	CASSLGQGIGGANVLTF	TGTGCCAGCAGCCTGGGACAGGGGATAGGTGGGGCCAACGTCCTGACTTTC